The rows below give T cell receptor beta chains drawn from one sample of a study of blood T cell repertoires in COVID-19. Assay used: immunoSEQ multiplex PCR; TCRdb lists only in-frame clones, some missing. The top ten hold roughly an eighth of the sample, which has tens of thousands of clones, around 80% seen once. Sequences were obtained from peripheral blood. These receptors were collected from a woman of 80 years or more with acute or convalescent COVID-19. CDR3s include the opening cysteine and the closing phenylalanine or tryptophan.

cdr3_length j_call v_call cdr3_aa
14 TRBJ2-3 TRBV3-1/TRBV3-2 CASSFPGETDTQYF
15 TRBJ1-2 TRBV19 CASSIDGGLVYGYTF
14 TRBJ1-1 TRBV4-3 CASSQVARKTEAFF
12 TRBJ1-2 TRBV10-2 CASTRTGDGYTF
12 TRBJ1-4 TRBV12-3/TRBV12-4 CASSLVGEKLFF
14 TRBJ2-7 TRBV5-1 CASSSSGSSYEQYF
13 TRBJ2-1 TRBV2 CASSEVGVPEQFF
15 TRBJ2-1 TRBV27 CASTGLAGPYNEQFF
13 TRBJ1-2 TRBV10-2 CASSWTGGVGYTF
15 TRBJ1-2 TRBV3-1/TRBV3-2 CASSHRTGSVYGYTF
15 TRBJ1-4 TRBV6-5 CASSYRTATNEKLFF
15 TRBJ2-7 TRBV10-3 CAISAPDRGDYEQYF
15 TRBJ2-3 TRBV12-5 CASAALRGSTDTQYF
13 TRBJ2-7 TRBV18 CASSQARIYEQYF
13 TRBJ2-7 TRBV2 CAIHRTSSYEQYF
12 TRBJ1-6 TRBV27 CASSLDTSHLHF
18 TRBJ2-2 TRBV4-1 CASSQDFRLAGVTGELFF
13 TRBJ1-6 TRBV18 CASSPGEYSPLHF
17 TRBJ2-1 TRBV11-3 CASSPRTSARGDNEQFF
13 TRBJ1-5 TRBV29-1 CSVGGIDNQPQHF
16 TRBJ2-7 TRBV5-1 CASTPGAGGLSYEQYF